This T cell receptor (beta chain) was identified during a study of cytomegalovirus exposure and HLA in healthy donors. This CDR3 is 16 amino acids long. Per germline, CDR1 SEHNR and CDR2 FQNEAQ (reference sequence). Trimming stripped 5 bases from V and 3 bases from J, with 19 bases between. Despite likely unrecorded immune exposures, the donors were nominally healthy at the time of sampling. Overall study results and limits: HLA allele associations emerged for roughly 17,000 TCR beta sequences in a later analysis, at 0.05 false discovery rate. Among donors in an Asian-associated ancestry cluster, a later analysis reportedly found fewer N-insertions than the approximately 700-donor mean.

This clone showed up just a few times. The target antigen is unknown. PCR involved 60 Vbeta and 13 Jbeta primers. Sequenced by immunoSEQ multiplex PCR; TCRdb stores in-frame clones only, minus some. Seen here are about 250,000 clones, under 80% observed once, and the top ten hold 2% to 2.5%. The receptor was derived from a female donor in good health and CMV-seronegative. The sample was PBMCs. This rearrangement joins TRBV7-9 to TRBJ1-2; D may be TRBD1 (5 bases). The CDR3 region is CASSPGTQALDYGYTF. The CDR3 DNA sequence: TGTGCCAGCAGCCCCGGAACACAGGCCCTGGACTATGGCTACACCTTC.